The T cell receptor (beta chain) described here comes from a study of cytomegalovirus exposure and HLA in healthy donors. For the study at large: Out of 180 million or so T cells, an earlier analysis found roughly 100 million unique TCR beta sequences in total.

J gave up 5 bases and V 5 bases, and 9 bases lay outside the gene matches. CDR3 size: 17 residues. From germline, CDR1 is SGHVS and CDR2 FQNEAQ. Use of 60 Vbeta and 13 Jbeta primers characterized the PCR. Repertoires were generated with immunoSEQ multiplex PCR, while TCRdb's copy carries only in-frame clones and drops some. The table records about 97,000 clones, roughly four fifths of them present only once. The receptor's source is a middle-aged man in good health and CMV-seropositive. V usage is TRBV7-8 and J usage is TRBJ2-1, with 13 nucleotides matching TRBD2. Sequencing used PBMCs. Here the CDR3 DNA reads TGTGCCAGCAGCAGGACCGGGGGGACTAGCGGGGACAATGAGCAGTTCTTC. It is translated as CASSRTGGTSGDNEQFF.